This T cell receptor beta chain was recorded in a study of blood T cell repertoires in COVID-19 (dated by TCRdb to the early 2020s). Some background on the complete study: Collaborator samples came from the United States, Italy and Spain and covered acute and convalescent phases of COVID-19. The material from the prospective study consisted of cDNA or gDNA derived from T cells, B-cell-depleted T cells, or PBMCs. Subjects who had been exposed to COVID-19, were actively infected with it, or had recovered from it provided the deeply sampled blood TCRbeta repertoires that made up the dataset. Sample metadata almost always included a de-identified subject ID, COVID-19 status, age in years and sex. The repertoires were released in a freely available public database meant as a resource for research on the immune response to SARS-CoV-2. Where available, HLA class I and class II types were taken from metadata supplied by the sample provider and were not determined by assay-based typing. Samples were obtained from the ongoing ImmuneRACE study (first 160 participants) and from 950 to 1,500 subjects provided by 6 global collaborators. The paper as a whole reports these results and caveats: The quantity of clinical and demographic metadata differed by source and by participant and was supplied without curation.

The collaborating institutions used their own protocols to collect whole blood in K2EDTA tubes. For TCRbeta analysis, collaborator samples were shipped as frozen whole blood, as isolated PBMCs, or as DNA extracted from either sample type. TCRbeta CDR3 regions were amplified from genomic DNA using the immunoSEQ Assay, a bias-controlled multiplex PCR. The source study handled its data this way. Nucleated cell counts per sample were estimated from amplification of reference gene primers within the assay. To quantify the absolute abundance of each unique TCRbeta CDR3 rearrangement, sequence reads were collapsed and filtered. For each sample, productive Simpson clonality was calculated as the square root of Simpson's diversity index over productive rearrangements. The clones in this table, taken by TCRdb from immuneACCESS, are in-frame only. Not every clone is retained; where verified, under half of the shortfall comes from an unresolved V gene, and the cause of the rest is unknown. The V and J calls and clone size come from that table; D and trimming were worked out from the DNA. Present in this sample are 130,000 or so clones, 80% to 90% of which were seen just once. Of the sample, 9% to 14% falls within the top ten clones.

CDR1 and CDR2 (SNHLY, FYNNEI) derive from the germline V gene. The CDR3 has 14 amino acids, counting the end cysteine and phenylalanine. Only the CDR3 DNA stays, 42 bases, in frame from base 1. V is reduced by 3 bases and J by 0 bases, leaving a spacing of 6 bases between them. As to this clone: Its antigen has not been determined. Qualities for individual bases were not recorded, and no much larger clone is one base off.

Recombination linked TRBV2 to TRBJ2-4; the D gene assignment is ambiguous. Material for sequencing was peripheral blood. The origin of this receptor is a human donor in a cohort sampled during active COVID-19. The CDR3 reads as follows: CASSDRLAKNIQYF. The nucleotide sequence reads TGTGCCAGCAGTGACAGACTAGCCAAAAACATTCAGTACTTC. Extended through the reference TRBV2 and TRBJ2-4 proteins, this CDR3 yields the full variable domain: EPEVTQTPSHQVTQMGQEVILRCVPISNHLYFYWYRQILGQKVEFLVSFYNNEISEKSEIFDDQFSVERPDGSNFTLKIRSTKLEDSAMYFCASSDRLAKNIQYFGAGTRLSVL.